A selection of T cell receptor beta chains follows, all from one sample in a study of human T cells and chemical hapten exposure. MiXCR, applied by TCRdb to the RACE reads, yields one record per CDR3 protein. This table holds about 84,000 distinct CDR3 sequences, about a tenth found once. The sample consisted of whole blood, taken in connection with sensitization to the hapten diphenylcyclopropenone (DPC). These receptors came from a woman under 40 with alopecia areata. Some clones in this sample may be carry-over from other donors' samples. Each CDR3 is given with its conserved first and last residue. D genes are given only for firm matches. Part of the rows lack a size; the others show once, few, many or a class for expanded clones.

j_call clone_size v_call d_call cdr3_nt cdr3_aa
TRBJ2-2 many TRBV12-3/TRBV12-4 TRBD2 TGTGCCAGCAGTCTCCTGCCCGGGACTAGCGGGAGGACGGCGAACACCGGGGAGCTGTTTTTT CASSLLPGTSGRTANTGELFF
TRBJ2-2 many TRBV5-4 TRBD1 TGTGCCAGCAGCTCCCCCCTCCGGGACAGGGGCACCGGGGAGCTGTTTTTT CASSSPLRDRGTGELFF
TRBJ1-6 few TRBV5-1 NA TGCGCCAGCAGCTTGGATGGGAATTCACCCCTCCACTTT CASSLDGNSPLHF
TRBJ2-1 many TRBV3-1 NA TGTGCCAGCAGCCAGTCCGGGACGAGGCAGTTCTTC CASSQSGTRQFF
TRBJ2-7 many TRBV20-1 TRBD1 TGCAGTGCTAGACCGGGACAGGTCTACGAGCAGTACTTC CSARPGQVYEQYF
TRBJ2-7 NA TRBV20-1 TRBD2 TGCAGTGCCCACCCTCCGGGAGGCAGGGAGCAGTACTTC CSAHPPGGREQYF
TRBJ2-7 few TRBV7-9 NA TGTGCCAGCAGCCACGTCCTCACAGACTACGAGCAGTACTTC CASSHVLTDYEQYF
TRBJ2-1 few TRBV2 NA TGTGCCAGCAGGGAGGGTGCGGGCTACTACAATGAGCAGTTCTTC CASREGAGYYNEQFF
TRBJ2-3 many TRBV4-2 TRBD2 TGTGCCAGCAGCCAAGAGAGTGGCGGGGGGGCAGATACGCAGTATTTT CASSQESGGGADTQYF
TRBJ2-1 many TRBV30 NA TGTGCCTGGGGGACTTCTTTTGCCGTGGATGAGCAGTTCTTC CAWGTSFAVDEQFF
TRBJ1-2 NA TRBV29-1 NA TGCAGCGTTACCGTACTCTATGGCTACACCTTC CSVTVLYGYTF
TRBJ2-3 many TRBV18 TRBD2 TGTGCCAGCTCACCAACCATCACGGGAGGGCCTAGAGATACGCAGTATTTT CASSPTITGGPRDTQYF
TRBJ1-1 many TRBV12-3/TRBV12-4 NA TGTGCCAGCAGTTTAATTGGGGGCACTGAAGCTTTCTTT CASSLIGGTEAFF
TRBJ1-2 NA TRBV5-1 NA TGCGCCAGCAGCCAATCTCTCAGTAACTATGGCTACACCTTC CASSQSLSNYGYTF
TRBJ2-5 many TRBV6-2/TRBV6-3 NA TGTGCCAGCAAGAACACCTCGATGGGGACCCAGTACTTC CASKNTSMGTQYF
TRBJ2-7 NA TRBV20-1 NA TGCAGTCCAAAGACCTACGAGCAGTACTTC CSPKTYEQYF
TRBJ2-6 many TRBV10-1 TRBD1 TGCGCCAGCAGTCCCGGGACAGGGGGGTCTGGGGCCAACGTCCTGACTTTC CASSPGTGGSGANVLTF
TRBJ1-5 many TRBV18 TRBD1 TGTGCCAGCTCACAAACGACAGGGATCCAGCCCCAGCATTTT CASSQTTGIQPQHF
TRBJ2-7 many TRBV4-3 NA TGCGCCAGCAGCCAAGATTTCGGGTTAAGCTCCTACGAGCAGTACTTC CASSQDFGLSSYEQYF
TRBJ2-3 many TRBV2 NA TGTGCCAGCAATTCTCGTACAGATACGCAGTATTTT CASNSRTDTQYF
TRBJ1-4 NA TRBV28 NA TGTGCCAGCAAGTGGGTTGCTAATGAAAAACTGTTTTTT CASKWVANEKLFF
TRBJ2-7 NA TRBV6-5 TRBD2 TGTGCCAGCAGCCTAGCGGCAAGCTCCTACGAGCAGTACTTC CASSLAASSYEQYF
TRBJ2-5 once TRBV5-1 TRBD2 TGCGCCAGCAGCTTCCTAGCGGCCCAAGAGACCCAGTACTTC CASSFLAAQETQYF
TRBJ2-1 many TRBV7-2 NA TGTGCCAGCACCCTCATGGACCCAGGCCATGAGCAGTTCTTC CASTLMDPGHEQFF
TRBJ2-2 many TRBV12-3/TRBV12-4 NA TGTGCCAGCAGTTTAATGAGGAACACCGGGGAGCTGTTTTTT CASSLMRNTGELFF
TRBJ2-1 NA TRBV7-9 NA TGTGCCAGCAGCTTTCAAAGGAACAATGAGCAGTTCTTC CASSFQRNNEQFF
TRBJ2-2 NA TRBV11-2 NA TGTGCCAGCAGCTACAGGCCCTCGAACACCGGGGAGCTGTTTTTT CASSYRPSNTGELFF
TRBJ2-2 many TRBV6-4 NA TGTGCCAGCAGTAGCCGAGGGGGGCGAGCCGGGGAGCTGTTTTTT CASSSRGGRAGELFF
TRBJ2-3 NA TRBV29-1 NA TGCAGCGTTCGCAGGGGCCGTTTCACAGATACGCAGTATTTT CSVRRGRFTDTQYF
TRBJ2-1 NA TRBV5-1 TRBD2 TGCGCCAGCAGCTTGGGGAGACTAGCGGGAGTCGTCTACAATGAGCAGTTCTTC CASSLGRLAGVVYNEQFF
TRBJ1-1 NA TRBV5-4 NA TGTGCCAGCAGCTCCCCAGGGTCTTGGGAAGCTTTCTTT CASSSPGSWEAFF
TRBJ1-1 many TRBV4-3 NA TGCGCCAGCAGCCAAGAAGGCGCGGCGAACACTGAAGCTTTCTTT CASSQEGAANTEAFF
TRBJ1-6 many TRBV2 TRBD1 TGTGCCAGCAGCGGACAGGATAATTCACCCCTCCACTTT CASSGQDNSPLHF
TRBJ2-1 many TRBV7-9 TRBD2 TGTGCCAGCAGCCCACAGTGGGAGGGTGAGCAGTTCTTC CASSPQWEGEQFF
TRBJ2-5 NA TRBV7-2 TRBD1 TGTGCCAGCAGCGCCCTTTCCGGGACAGGCCCGGGGACCCAGTACTTC CASSALSGTGPGTQYF